This TCR beta chain appears in the sequencing data of a study of blood T cell repertoires in COVID-19. Germline V gene sequence: CDR1 LNHDA, CDR2 SQIVND (reference sequence). Trimming removed 4 bases from V and 0 bases from J, with 19 bases in between. The CDR3 is 17 amino acids. The table came from immunoSEQ multiplex PCR; TCRdb's copy has only in-frame clones and leaves some out. There are 200,000 to 250,000 clones in the sample; 80% to 90% occur only once, and approximately 1.1% lies in the top ten. This chain connects TRBV19 to TRBJ2-7; weak D call: TRBD2 (6 bases). The specimen was PBMCs or T cells enriched from blood (not recorded which). This receptor was obtained from a man aged 25-45 years who had recovered from COVID-19. CDR3 nucleotide sequence: TGTGCCAGTAGTACCTCATACAGCGGGTACAGCTCCTACGAGCAGTACTTC. It is translated as CASSTSYSGYSSYEQYF.